This T cell receptor beta chain is drawn from a study of blood T cell repertoires in COVID-19. For the study at large: Samples taken during acute and convalescent COVID-19 were collected in the United States, Italy and Spain. In each case, the material was cDNA or gDNA derived from T cells, B-cell-depleted T cells, or PBMCs.

Germline V CDR1 and CDR2: LGHNT, FRNRAP. V was cut by 6 bases and J by 4 bases, with 12 bases left in between. The CDR3 is 13 amino acids. How the authors handled the data: Estimated nucleated cell counts came from reference gene primer amplification. Repertoires were generated with immunoSEQ multiplex PCR, while TCRdb's copy carries only in-frame clones and drops some. D and trimming come from the DNA, and the V and J calls and clone size come from that table. The data hold 120,000 or so clones, with 80% observed a single time. In this sample, this clone turned up a few times. The specimen was peripheral blood. This TCR was recovered from a human donor in a cohort sampled during active COVID-19. The chain joins TRBV12-5 to TRBJ1-1; no clear D. Written as DNA, the CDR3 is TGTGCTAGTGGCAGAGTGGCAGGCACTGAAGCTTTCTTT. Protein product: CASGRVAGTEAFF.